This is a list of T cell receptor beta chains from one sample in a study of T cells after yellow fever vaccination. TCRdb redid the calling of the 5' RACE reads with MiXCR, one entry per CDR3 protein. Here the sample spans 60,000 to 85,000 distinct CDR3 sequences, roughly 6.9% being singletons. The source was CD8+ T cells sorted from PBMCs, collected 5 days after the first yellow fever vaccination. These receptors were taken from a man aged 18 to 30 who received the YFV17D yellow fever vaccine. Both conserved end residues are part of each CDR3. The D gene is left open where the match is weak. A row's size may be missing; if present it is once, few, many or a size class.

abundance,v_gene,j_gene,d_gene,CDR3aa,CDR3nt
NA,TRBV4-3,TRBJ2-5,NA,CASSQDSASSETQYF,TGCGCCAGCAGCCAAGATTCGGCTAGCTCCGAGACCCAGTACTTC
few,TRBV7-2,TRBJ2-3,TRBD1,CASSPTGRADTQYF,TGTGCCAGCAGCCCGACAGGGCGGGCAGATACGCAGTATTTT
NA,TRBV19,TRBJ2-1,TRBD2,CASSIRGVSWENEQFF,TGTGCCAGTAGTATCCGGGGGGTAAGTTGGGAAAATGAGCAGTTCTTC
NA,TRBV4-2,TRBJ2-7,TRBD1,CASSQGTVGEQYF,TGTGCCAGCAGCCAGGGGACAGTCGGCGAGCAGTACTTC
many,TRBV10-3,TRBJ2-1,NA,CAISESSFHEQFF,TGTGCCATCAGTGAGTCGTCTTTCCATGAGCAGTTCTTC
many,TRBV12-3/TRBV12-4,TRBJ1-2,TRBD1,CASSPGGPGYTF,TGTGCCAGCAGTCCAGGGGGACCTGGCTACACCTTC
few,TRBV6-1,TRBJ2-7,TRBD1,CASSPETGPDEQYF,TGTGCCAGCAGTCCGGAGACAGGGCCGGACGAGCAGTACTTC
NA,TRBV7-2,TRBJ2-3,TRBD2,CASSALPGGTDTQYF,TGTGCCAGCAGCGCCCTTCCCGGGGGGACAGATACGCAGTATTTT
many,TRBV10-3,TRBJ2-3,NA,CAISGGILEEDTQYF,TGTGCCATCAGTGGTGGAATCTTAGAGGAAGATACGCAGTATTTT
NA,TRBV13,TRBJ1-2,NA,CASSLSGAGGYTF,TGTGCCAGCAGCCTCTCGGGGGCGGGAGGCTACACCTTC
few,TRBV24-1,TRBJ2-3,NA,CATSDFEGFHTQYF,TGTGCCACCAGTGATTTCGAGGGTTTCCATACGCAGTATTTT
few,TRBV27,TRBJ1-5,NA,CASSITGFNQPQHF,TGTGCCAGCAGCATAACAGGGTTCAATCAGCCCCAGCATTTT
few,TRBV4-3,TRBJ1-1,NA,CASSQDLPSTDTEAFF,TGCGCCAGCAGCCAAGATCTCCCTTCGACTGACACTGAAGCTTTCTTT
NA,TRBV3-1,TRBJ2-2,NA,CASSFSHVGELFF,TGTGCCAGCAGCTTCAGCCATGTCGGGGAGCTGTTTTTT
many,TRBV20-1,TRBJ2-5,TRBD2,CSARGWTSGGSETQYF,TGCAGTGCTAGAGGTTGGACTAGCGGGGGATCGGAGACCCAGTACTTC
NA,TRBV2,TRBJ2-3,NA,CASSEVERAQYF,TGTGCCAGCAGTGAAGTGGAGCGGGCGCAGTATTTT
few,TRBV3-1,TRBJ2-1,NA,CASSHEGYNEQFF,TGTGCCAGCAGCCACGAAGGCTACAATGAGCAGTTCTTC
few,TRBV7-9,TRBJ2-1,NA,CASSLDDSYSQFF,TGTGCCAGCAGCTTAGATGACAGCTACTCACAGTTCTTC
few,TRBV27,TRBJ1-3,NA,CASSQTGLKGNTIYF,TGTGCCAGCAGTCAAACGGGACTCAAAGGAAACACCATATATTTT
NA,TRBV6-1,TRBJ1-5,NA,CASMPGLISNQPQHF,TGTGCCAGCATGCCGGGACTTATTAGCAATCAGCCCCAGCATTTT
NA,TRBV4-1,TRBJ1-1,NA,CASSQEISYTEAFF,TGCGCCAGCAGCCAAGAAATTAGTTACACTGAAGCTTTCTTT
few,TRBV5-4,TRBJ1-1,NA,CASSPTSSAEAFF,TGTGCCAGCAGCCCCACGAGTAGCGCTGAAGCTTTCTTT
NA,TRBV6-5,TRBJ1-4,NA,CASSYSAGVNEKLFF,TGTGCCAGCAGTTACTCGGCAGGGGTTAATGAAAAACTGTTTTTT
many,TRBV5-6,TRBJ1-1,TRBD1,CASSLDGQGEAFF,TGTGCCAGCAGCTTGGACGGACAGGGTGAAGCTTTCTTT
NA,TRBV6-1,TRBJ2-2,TRBD1,CASRGQRYTGELFF,TGTGCCAGCAGGGGACAGAGATACACCGGGGAGCTGTTTTTT
few,TRBV5-8,TRBJ2-5,NA,CASSLAILLETQYF,TGTGCCAGCAGCTTGGCGATCCTACTCGAGACCCAGTACTTC
many,TRBV7-6,TRBJ2-7,NA,CASSSTVLGDYEQYF,TGTGCCAGCAGCTCGACAGTCCTAGGAGACTACGAGCAGTACTTC
NA,TRBV4-1,TRBJ1-2,NA,CASSLGSGETYGYTF,TGCGCCAGCAGCCTCGGATCCGGGGAGACTTATGGCTACACCTTC
few,TRBV19,TRBJ2-3,NA,CASSMVGSDTQYF,TGTGCCAGTAGTATGGTCGGGTCAGATACGCAGTATTTT
few,TRBV19,TRBJ2-5,TRBD1,CASRQGVETQYF,TGTGCCAGTAGACAGGGGGTTGAGACCCAGTACTTC
many,TRBV4-1,TRBJ1-5,NA,CASSQKQGGQPQHF,TGCGCCAGCAGCCAAAAACAGGGAGGTCAGCCCCAGCATTTT
NA,TRBV2,TRBJ1-4,NA,CASSLATNEKLFF,TGTGCCAGTTCCCTTGCAACTAATGAAAAACTGTTTTTT
NA,TRBV6-1,TRBJ1-6,TRBD1,CAGTLGQGGNSPLHF,TGTGCCGGCACCCTCGGACAGGGGGGTAATTCACCCCTCCACTTT
many,TRBV28,TRBJ2-4,NA,CASSPITALGDIQYF,TGTGCCAGCAGTCCTATAACGGCTCTTGGAGACATTCAGTACTTC
NA,TRBV7-9,TRBJ1-6,NA,CASSLAVGGPSPLHF,TGTGCCAGCAGCTTAGCGGTCGGGGGTCCTTCACCCCTCCACTTT
many,TRBV7-2,TRBJ2-5,NA,CASSLWGVLQETQYF,TGTGCCAGCAGCTTATGGGGGGTTTTACAAGAGACCCAGTACTTC
NA,TRBV7-9,TRBJ1-2,TRBD1,CASNAFRTGRDGYTF,TGTGCCAGCAACGCCTTCAGGACAGGGAGGGATGGCTACACCTTC
few,TRBV7-2,TRBJ2-1,TRBD2,CASSFFGGDNEQFF,TGTGCCAGCAGCTTCTTCGGGGGGGACAATGAGCAGTTCTTC
few,TRBV29-1,TRBJ1-2,TRBD1,CSVDLGNRGAYGYTF,TGCAGCGTTGACCTAGGGAACAGGGGGGCCTATGGCTACACCTTC
few,TRBV27,TRBJ1-5,NA,CASSSIQGWASNQPQHF,TGTGCCAGCAGTTCCATACAGGGTTGGGCTAGCAATCAGCCCCAGCATTTT
many,TRBV7-2,TRBJ2-1,TRBD2,CASSNGLAGANEQFF,TGTGCCAGCAGCAACGGACTAGCGGGGGCAAATGAGCAGTTCTTC
many,TRBV4-3,TRBJ2-3,NA,CASSQDLGLTDTQYF,TGCGCCAGCAGCCAAGATCTTGGACTCACAGATACGCAGTATTTT
many,TRBV7-8,TRBJ1-1,NA,CASSLRGHPEAFF,TGTGCCAGCAGCTTACGAGGGCACCCTGAAGCTTTCTTT
few,TRBV4-3,TRBJ2-3,NA,CASSQGRGEDTQYF,TGCGCCAGCAGCCAAGGACGCGGTGAAGATACGCAGTATTTT
NA,TRBV4-1,TRBJ2-7,NA,CASSQVATDYEQYF,TGCGCCAGCAGCCAAGTAGCCACCGACTACGAGCAGTACTTC
NA,TRBV4-1,TRBJ1-1,NA,CASRHTPGHVNTEAFF,TGCGCCAGCAGACACACTCCGGGACACGTGAACACTGAAGCTTTCTTT
many,TRBV4-1,TRBJ2-1,NA,CASSQERYNEQFF,TGCGCCAGCAGCCAAGAACGGTACAATGAGCAGTTCTTC
many,TRBV5-4,TRBJ2-7,TRBD1,CASSAGQGAYEQYF,TGTGCCAGCAGTGCGGGACAGGGGGCCTACGAGCAGTACTTC
NA,TRBV30,TRBJ2-7,NA,CARDGAYEQYF,TGTGCCCGAGACGGAGCCTACGAGCAGTACTTC
NA,TRBV2,TRBJ1-4,NA,CASRAGNEKLFF,TGTGCCAGCAGGGCAGGGAATGAAAAACTGTTTTTT